This T cell receptor (beta chain) was recovered during a study of blood T cell repertoires in COVID-19 (dated by TCRdb to the early 2020s). With respect to the entire study: Samples covering the acute and convalescent phases of COVID-19 were provided by collaborators in the United States, Italy and Spain. The repertoires were made available in a free public database intended to serve as a resource for research on the immune response to SARS-CoV-2. The dataset comprised deeply sampled blood TCRbeta repertoires from subjects exposed to, actively infected with, or recovered from COVID-19. The sample metadata nearly always contained a de-identified subject ID, COVID-19 status, age in years and sex. Where HLA class I and class II types were available, the types were taken from metadata supplied by the sample provider, not from assay-based typing. Samples were obtained from the ongoing ImmuneRACE study (first 160 participants) and from over 1,000 subjects provided by 6 global collaborators. The prospective study material was composed of cDNA or gDNA derived from T cells, B-cell-depleted T cells, or PBMCs.

Study-wide conclusions, independent of this receptor: How much clinical and demographic metadata was included differed by source and by participant, and the metadata was provided uncurated.

TCRbeta CDR3 regions were amplified from genomic DNA by means of the immunoSEQ Assay, a bias-controlled multiplex PCR. The paper's processing steps were these. Nucleated cell counts per sample were estimated from amplification of reference gene primers within the assay. To quantify the absolute abundance of each unique TCRbeta CDR3 rearrangement, sequence reads were collapsed and filtered. Productive Simpson clonality was computed per sample as the square root of Simpson's diversity index over productive rearrangements. TCRdb re-hosts the immuneACCESS table, in-frame sequences only. Its copies lack some clones; in the studies checked, an unresolved V gene accounts for under half of them, and the cause for the rest is not known. V and J calls and clone size are those listed in that table; D and trimming were worked out from the DNA. Here the sample has over 150,000 clones; under 80% occur a single time. Around 2.8% of the sample is taken by the ten largest.

In the case of this clone: This receptor's antigen is unknown. The sample holds no much larger clone one base away, and base qualities are not on file.

Each collaborating institution followed its own protocols to collect whole blood in K2EDTA tubes. For TCRbeta analysis, collaborators shipped samples as frozen whole blood, isolated PBMCs, or DNA extracted from either of those sample types. V is clipped by 3 bases and J by 10 bases, and the sequence between their germline boundaries is 12 bases long. CDR1 and CDR2 (KGHDR, SFDVKD) derive from the germline V gene. The CDR3 runs 12 amino acids, cysteine and phenylalanine included. Only the CDR3 region is kept as DNA, spanning 36 bases read in frame from base 1. The chain is encoded by TRBV24-1 joined to TRBJ2-7, and the D gene may be TRBD1, 5 bases matching. Sequencing input: peripheral blood. The TCR sequence derives from a man between 65 and 85 years old with acute or convalescent COVID-19. The sequenced DNA: TGTGCCACCAGTGATGATTCAGGGCCACAGTACTTC. Its translation reads: CATSDDSGPQYF.